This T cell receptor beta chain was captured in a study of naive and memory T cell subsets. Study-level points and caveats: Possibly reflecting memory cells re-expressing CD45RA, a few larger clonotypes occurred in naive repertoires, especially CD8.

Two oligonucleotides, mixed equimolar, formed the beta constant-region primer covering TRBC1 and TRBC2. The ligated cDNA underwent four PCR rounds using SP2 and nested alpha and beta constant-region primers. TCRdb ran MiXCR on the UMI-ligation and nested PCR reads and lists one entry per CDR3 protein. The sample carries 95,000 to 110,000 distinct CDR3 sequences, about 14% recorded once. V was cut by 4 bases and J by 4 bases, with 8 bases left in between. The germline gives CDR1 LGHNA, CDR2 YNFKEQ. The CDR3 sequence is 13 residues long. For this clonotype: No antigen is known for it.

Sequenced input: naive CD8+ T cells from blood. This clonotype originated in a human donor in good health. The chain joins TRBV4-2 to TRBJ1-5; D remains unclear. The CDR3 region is CASSRVVNQPQHF. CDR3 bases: TGTGCCAGCAGCCGCGTTGTGAATCAGCCCCAGCATTTT.